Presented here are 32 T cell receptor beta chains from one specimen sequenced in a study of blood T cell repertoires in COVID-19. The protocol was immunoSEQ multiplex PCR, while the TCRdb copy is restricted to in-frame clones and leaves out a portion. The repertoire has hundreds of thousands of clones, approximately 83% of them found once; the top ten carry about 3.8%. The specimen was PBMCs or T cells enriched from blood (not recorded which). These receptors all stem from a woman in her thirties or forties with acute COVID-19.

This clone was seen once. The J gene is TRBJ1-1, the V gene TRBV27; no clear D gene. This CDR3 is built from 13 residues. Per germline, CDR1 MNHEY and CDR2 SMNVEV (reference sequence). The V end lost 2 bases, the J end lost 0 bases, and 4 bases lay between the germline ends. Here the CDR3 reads CASSLQMNTEAFF. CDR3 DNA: TGTGCCAGCAGTTTACAGATGAACACTGAAGCTTTCTTT.

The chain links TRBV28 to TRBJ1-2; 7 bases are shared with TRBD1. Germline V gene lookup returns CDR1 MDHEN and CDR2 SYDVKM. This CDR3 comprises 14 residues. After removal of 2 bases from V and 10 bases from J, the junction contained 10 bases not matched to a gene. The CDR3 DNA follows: TGTGCCAGCAGTTTAGGGACAGTATGGAATTCCTACACCTTC. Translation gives CASSLGTVWNSYTF.

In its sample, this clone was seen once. CDR3 DNA sequence: TGTGCCGGAGGAGGGAAGGGTCTCGAGCAGTACTTC. Amino acids: CAGGGKGLEQYF. The rearrangement joins TRBV28 to TRBJ2-7; a weak D match, TRBD2 (6 bases). The V end was cut by 11 bases, the J end by 6 bases, with 17 bases between. The CDR3 spans 12 residues. The germline CDR1 and CDR2 sequences are MDHEN and SYDVKM.

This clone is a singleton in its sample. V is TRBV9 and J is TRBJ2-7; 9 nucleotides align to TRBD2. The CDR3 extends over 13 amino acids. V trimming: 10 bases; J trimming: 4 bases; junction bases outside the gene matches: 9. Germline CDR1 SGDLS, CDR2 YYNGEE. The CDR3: CASGSGSLYEQYF. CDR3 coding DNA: TGTGCCTCGGGTAGCGGGAGCTTATACGAGCAGTACTTC. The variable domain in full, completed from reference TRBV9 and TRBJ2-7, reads DSGVTQTPKHLITATGQRVTLRCSPRSGDLSVYWYQQSLDQGLQFLIQYYNGEERAKGNILERFSAQQFPDLHSELNLSSLELGDSALYFCASGSGSLYEQYFGPGTRLTVT.

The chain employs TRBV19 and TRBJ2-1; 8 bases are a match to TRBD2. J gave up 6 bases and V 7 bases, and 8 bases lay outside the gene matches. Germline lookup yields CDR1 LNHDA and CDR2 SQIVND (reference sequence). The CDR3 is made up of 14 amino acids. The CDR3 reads CASKKRELTNEQFF. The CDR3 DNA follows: TGTGCCAGTAAAAAGCGGGAGCTAACCAATGAGCAGTTCTTC.

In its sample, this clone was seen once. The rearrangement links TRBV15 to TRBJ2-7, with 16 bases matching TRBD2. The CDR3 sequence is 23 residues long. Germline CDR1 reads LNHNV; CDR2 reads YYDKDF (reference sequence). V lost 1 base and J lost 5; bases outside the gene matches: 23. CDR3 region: CATSRARQQKGLAGGGAHDEQYF. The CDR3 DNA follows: TGTGCCACCAGCAGAGCCCGTCAACAGAAGGGACTAGCGGGAGGGGGGGCCCACGACGAGCAGTACTTC.

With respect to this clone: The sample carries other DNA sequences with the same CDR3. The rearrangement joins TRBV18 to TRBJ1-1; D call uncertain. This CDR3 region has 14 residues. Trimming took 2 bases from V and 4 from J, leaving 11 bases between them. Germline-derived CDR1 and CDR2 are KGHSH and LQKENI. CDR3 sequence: CASSPGRTGTEAFF. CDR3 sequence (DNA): TGTGCCAGCTCACCAGGGCGTACCGGCACTGAAGCTTTCTTT.

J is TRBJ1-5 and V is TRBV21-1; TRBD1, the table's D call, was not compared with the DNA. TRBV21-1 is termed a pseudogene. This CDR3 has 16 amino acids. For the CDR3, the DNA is TGTGCCAGCAGCAACCGTCAGACAGGGCTCCATCAGCCCCAGCATTTT. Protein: CASSNRQTGLHQPQHF.

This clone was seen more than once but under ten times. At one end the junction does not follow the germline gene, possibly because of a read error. In DNA form, the CDR3 reads TGCGGGACAGGGGGGATTCAGCCCCAGCATTTT. Translation gives CGTGGIQPQHF. This chain uses TRBV28 with TRBJ1-5; 11 bases are shared with TRBD1. Per the germline V gene, CDR1 is MDHEN and CDR2 is SYDVKM. The CDR3 spans 11 residues.

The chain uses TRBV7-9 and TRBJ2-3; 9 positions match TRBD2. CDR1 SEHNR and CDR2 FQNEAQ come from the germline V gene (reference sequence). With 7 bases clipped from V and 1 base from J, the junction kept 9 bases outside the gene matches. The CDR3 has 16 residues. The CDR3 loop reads CASNPRRTSGTDTQYF. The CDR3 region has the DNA TGTGCCAGCAACCCCCGTAGGACTAGCGGCACAGATACGCAGTATTTT.

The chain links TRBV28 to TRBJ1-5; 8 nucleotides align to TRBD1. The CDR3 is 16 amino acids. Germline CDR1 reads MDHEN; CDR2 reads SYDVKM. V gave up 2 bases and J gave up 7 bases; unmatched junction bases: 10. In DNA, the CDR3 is TGTGCCAGCAGTTTAATCGGACAGGGCGAGTCCCAGCCCCAGCATTTT. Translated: CASSLIGQGESQPQHF. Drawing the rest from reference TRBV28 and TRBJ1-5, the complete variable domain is DVKVTQSSRYLVKRTGEKVFLECVQDMDHENMFWYRQDPGLGLRLIYFSYDVKMKEKGDIPEGYSVSREKKERFSLILESASTNQTSMYLCASSLIGQGESQPQHFGDGTRLSIL.

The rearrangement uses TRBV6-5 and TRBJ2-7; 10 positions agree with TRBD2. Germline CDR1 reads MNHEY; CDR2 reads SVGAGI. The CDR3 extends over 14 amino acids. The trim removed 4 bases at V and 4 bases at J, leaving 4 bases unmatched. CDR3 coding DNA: TGTGCCAGCAGTTTAGGAGCGGGAGGGTACGAGCAGTACTTC. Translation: CASSLGAGGYEQYF.

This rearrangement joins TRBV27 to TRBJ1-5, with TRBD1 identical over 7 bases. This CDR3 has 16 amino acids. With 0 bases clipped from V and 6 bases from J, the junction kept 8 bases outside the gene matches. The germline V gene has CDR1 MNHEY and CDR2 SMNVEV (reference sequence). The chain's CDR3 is CASSLSRTGGGQPQHF. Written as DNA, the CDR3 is TGTGCCAGCAGTTTATCGCGGACAGGAGGGGGTCAGCCCCAGCATTTT.

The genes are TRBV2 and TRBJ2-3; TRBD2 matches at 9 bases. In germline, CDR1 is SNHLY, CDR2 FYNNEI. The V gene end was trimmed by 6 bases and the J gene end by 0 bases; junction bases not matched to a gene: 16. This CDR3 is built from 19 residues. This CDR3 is CASSLTSGPSLPSTDTQYF. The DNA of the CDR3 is TGTGCCAGCAGCCTGACTAGCGGACCTTCTTTACCTAGCACAGATACGCAGTATTTT.

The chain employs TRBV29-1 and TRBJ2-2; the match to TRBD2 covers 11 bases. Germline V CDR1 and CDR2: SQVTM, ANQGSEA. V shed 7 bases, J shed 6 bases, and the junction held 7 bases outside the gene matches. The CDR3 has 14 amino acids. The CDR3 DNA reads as TGCAGCGCCACTAGCGGGAGTTGGGCCGGGGAGCTGTTTTTT. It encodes CSATSGSWAGELFF.

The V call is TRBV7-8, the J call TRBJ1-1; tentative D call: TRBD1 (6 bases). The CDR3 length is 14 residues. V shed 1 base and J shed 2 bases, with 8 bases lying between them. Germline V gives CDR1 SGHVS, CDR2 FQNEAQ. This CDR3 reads CASSLVGGNTEAFF. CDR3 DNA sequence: TGTGCCAGCAGCTTAGTTGGGGGCAACACTGAAGCTTTCTTT.

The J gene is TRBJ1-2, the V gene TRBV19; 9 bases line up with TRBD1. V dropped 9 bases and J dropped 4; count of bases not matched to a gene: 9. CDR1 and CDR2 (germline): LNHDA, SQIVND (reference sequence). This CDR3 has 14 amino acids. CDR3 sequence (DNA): TGTGCCAGCGCCCGAGGGGACAGGGCCTATGGCTACACCTTC. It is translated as CASARGDRAYGYTF. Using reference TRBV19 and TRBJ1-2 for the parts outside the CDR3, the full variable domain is DGGITQSPKYLFRKEGQNVTLSCEQNLNHDAMYWYRQDPGQGLRLIYYSQIVNDFQKGDIAEGYSVSREKKESFPLTVTSAQKNPTAFYLCASARGDRAYGYTFGSGTRLTVV.

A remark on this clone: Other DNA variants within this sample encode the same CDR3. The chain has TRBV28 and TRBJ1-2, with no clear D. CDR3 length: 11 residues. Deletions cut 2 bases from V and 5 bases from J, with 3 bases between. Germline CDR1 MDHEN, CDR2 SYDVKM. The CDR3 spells CASSLAYGYTF. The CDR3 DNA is TGTGCCAGCAGTTTAGCGTATGGCTACACCTTC.

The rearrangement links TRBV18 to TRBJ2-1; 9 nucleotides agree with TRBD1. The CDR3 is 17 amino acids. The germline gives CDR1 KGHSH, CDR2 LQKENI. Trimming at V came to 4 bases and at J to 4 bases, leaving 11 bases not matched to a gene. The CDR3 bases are TGTGCCAGCTCACGAACAGGGGGCGCGTTGAGTTACAATGAGCAGTTCTTC. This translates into CASSRTGGALSYNEQFF.

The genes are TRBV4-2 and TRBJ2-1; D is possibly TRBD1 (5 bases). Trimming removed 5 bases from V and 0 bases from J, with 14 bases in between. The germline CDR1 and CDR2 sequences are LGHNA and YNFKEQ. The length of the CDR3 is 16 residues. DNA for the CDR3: TGTGCCAGCAGCAGCAGACAGCTTTCCTCCTACAATGAGCAGTTCTTC. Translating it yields CASSSRQLSSYNEQFF.

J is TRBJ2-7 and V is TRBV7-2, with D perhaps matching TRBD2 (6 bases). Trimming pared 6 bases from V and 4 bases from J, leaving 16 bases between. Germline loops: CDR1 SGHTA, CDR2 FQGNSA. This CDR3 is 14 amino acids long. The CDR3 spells CASSSGGVRYEQYF. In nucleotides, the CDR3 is TGTGCCAGCAGTTCAGGCGGGGTTCGTTACGAGCAGTACTTC.

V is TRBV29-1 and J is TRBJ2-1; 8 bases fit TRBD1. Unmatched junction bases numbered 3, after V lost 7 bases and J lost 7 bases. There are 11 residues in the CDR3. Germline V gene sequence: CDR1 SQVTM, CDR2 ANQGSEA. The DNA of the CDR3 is TGCAGCGCCAACAGGGGGAATGAGCAGTTCTTC. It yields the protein CSANRGNEQFF.

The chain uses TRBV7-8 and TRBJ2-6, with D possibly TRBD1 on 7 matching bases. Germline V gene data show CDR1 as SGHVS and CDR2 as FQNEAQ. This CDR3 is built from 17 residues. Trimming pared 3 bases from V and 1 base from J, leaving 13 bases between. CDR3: CASSFRGRSSGANVLTF. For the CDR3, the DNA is TGTGCCAGCAGCTTCAGGGGGAGGTCTTCTGGGGCCAACGTCCTGACTTTC.

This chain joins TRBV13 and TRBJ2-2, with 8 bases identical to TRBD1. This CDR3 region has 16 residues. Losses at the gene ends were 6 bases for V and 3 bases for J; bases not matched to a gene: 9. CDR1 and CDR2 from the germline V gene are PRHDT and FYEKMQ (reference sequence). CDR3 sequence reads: CASRPDRGEDTGELFF. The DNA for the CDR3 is TGTGCCAGCAGACCAGACAGGGGAGAGGACACCGGGGAGCTGTTTTTT.

The CDR3 DNA reads TGTGCCAGCAGCTTATTATCCGAGCAGTACTTC. Protein: CASSLLSEQYF. V is TRBV7-2 and J is TRBJ2-7; D remains unclear. From germline, CDR1 is SGHTA and CDR2 FQGNSA. The CDR3 sequence is 11 residues long. The V and J ends lost 2 bases and 6 bases respectively, with 5 bases between them.

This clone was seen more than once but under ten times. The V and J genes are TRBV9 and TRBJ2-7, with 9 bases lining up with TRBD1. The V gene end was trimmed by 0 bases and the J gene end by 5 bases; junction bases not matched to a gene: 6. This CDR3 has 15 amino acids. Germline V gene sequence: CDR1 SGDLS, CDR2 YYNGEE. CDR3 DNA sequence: TGTGCCAGCAGCGTAGGTGGGACAGGGCTCAACGAGCAGTACTTC. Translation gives CASSVGGTGLNEQYF.

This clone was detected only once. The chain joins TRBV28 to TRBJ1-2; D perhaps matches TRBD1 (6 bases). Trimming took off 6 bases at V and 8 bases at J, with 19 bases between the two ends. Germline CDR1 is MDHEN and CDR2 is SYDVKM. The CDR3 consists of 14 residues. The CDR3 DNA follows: TGTGCCAGCAGGCCCTCGGCGGGGGCGAGGGGCTACACCTTC. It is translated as CASRPSAGARGYTF.

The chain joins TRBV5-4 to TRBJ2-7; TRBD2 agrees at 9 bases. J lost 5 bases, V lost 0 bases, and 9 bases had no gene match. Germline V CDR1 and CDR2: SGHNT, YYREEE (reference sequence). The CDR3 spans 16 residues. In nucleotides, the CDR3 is TGTGCCAGCAGCTTGGCCCGCCCTAGCGGGAACCACGAGCAGTACTTC. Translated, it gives CASSLARPSGNHEQYF.

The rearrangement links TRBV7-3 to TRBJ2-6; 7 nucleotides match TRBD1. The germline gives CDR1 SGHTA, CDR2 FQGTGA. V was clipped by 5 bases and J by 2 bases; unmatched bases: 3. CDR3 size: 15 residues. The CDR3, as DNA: TGTGCCAGCAGCACAGGACAGGCTGGGGCCAACGTCCTGACTTTC. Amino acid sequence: CASSTGQAGANVLTF.

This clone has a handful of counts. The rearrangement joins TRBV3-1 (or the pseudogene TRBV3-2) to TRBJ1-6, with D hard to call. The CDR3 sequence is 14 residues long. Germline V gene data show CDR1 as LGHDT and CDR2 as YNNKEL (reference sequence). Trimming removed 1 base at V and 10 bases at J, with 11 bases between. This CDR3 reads CASSQVSTGSPLHF. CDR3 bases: TGTGCCAGCAGCCAAGTTAGTACGGGATCACCCCTCCACTTT.

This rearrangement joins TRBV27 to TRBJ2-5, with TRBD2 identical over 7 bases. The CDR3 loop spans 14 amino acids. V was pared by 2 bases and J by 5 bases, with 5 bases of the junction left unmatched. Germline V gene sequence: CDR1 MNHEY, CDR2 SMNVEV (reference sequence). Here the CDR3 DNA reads TGTGCCAGCAGTTTAGTCGAGGGAGGGGAGACCCAGTACTTC. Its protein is CASSLVEGGETQYF.

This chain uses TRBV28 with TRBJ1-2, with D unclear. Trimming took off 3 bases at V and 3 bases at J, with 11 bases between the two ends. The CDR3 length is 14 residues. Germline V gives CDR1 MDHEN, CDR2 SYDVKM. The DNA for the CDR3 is TGTGCCAGCAGTTTCCGGGGTAAGGACTATGGCTACACCTTC. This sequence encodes CASSFRGKDYGYTF.